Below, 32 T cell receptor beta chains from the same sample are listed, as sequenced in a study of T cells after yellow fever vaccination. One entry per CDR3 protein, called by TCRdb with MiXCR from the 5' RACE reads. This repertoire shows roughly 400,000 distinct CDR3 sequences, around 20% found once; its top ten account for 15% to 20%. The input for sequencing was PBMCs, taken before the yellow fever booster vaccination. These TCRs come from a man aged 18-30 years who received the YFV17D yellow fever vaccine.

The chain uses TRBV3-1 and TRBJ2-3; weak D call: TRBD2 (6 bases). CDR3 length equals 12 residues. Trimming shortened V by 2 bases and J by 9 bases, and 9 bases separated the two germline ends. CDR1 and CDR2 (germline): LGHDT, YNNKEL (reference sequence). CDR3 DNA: TGTGCCAGCAGCCAACTGGAGGGGACGCAGTATTTT. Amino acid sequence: CASSQLEGTQYF.

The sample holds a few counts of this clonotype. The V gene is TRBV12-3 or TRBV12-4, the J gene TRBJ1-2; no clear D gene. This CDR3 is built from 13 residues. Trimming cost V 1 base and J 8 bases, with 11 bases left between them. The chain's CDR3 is CASSLGARTGYTF. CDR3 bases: TGTGCCAGCAGTTTAGGGGCCCGGACCGGCTACACCTTC.

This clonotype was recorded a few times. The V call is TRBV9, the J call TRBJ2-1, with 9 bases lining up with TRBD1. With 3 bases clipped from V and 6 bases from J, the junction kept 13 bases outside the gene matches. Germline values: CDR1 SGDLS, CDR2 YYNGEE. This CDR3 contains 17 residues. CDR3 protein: CASSARLQGAPANEQFF. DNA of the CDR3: TGTGCCAGCAGCGCGCGGTTACAGGGGGCCCCCGCCAATGAGCAGTTCTTC.

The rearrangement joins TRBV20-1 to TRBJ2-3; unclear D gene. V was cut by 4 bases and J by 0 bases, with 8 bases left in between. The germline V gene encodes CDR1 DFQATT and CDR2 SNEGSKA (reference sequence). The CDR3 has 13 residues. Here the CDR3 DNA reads TGCAGTGCTACAGTAGCTAGCACAGATACGCAGTATTTT. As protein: CSATVASTDTQYF.

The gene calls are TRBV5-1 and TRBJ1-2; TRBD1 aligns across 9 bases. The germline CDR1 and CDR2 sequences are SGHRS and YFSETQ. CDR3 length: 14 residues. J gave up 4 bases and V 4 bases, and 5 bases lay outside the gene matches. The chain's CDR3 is CASSAPDRGYGYTF. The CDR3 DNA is TGCGCCAGCAGCGCACCGGACAGGGGCTATGGCTACACCTTC.

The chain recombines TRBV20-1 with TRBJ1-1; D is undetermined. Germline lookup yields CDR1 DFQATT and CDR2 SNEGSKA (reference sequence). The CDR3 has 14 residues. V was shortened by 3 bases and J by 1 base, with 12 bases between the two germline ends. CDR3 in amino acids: CSARSPGPNTEAFF. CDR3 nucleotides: TGCAGTGCTAGGTCCCCAGGACCGAACACTGAAGCTTTCTTT.

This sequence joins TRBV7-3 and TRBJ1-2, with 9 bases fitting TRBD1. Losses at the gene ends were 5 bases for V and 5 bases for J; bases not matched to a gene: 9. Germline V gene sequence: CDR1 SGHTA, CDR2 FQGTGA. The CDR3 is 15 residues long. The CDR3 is CASSPDRGFVYGYTF. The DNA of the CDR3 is TGTGCCAGCAGCCCGGACAGGGGATTCGTATATGGCTACACCTTC.

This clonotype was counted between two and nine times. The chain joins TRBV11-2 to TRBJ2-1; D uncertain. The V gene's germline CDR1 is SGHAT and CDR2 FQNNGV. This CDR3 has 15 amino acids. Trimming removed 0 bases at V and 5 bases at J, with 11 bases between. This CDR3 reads CASSLEVGGHNEQFF. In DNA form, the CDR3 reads TGTGCCAGCAGCTTAGAAGTCGGCGGCCACAATGAGCAGTTCTTC.

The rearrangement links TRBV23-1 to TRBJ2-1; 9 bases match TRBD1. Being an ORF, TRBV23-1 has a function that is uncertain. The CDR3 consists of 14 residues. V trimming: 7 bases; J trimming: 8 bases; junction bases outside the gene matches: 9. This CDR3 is CASTLGTGYHEQFF. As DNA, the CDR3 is TGCGCCAGCACCTTAGGGACAGGGTATCATGAGCAGTTCTTC.

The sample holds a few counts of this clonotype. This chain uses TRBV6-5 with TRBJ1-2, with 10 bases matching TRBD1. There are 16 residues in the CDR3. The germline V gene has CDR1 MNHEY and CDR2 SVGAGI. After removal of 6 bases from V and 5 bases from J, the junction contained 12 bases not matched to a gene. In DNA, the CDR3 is TGTGCCAGCAGCCTCGCCCCGACAGGGGGCGAGTATGGCTACACCTTC. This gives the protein CASSLAPTGGEYGYTF.

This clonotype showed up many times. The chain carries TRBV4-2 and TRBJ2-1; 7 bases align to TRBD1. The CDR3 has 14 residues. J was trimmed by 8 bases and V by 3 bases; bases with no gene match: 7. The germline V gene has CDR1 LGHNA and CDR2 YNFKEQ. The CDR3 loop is CASSQRTGGDEQFF. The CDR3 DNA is TGTGCCAGCAGCCAGAGGACAGGAGGAGATGAGCAGTTCTTC.

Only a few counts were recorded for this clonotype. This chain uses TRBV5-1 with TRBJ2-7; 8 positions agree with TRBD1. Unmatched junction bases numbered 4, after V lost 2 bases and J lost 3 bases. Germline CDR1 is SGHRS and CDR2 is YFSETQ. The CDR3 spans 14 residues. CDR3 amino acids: CASSLGQGNYEQYF. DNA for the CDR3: TGCGCCAGCAGCTTAGGACAGGGAAACTACGAGCAGTACTTC.

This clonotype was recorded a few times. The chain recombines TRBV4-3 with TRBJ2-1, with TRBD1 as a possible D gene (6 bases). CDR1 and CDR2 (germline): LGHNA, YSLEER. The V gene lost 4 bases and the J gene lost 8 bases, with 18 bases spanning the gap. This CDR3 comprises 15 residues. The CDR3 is CASSRSGTRYDEQFF. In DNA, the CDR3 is TGCGCCAGCAGCCGATCTGGGACAAGGTATGATGAGCAGTTCTTC.

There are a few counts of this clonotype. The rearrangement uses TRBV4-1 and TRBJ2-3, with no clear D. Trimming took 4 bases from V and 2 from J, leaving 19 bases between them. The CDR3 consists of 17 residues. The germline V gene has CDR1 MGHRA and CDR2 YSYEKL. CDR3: CASSLRSIRQYTDTQYF. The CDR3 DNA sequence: TGCGCCAGCAGCCTCCGGTCGATCCGGCAGTACACAGATACGCAGTATTTT.

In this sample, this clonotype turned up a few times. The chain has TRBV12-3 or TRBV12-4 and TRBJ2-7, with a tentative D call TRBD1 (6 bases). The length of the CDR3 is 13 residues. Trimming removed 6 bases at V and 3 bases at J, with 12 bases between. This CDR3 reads CASSPDSYYEQYF. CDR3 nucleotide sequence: TGTGCCAGCAGCCCGGACAGCTACTACGAGCAGTACTTC.

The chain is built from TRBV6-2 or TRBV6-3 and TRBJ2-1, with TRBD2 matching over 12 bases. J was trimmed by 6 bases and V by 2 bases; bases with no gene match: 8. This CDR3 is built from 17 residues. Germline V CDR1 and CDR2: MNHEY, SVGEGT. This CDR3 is CASSYHRTSGAINEQFF. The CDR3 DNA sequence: TGTGCCAGCAGTTACCATCGGACTAGCGGGGCGATCAATGAGCAGTTCTTC.

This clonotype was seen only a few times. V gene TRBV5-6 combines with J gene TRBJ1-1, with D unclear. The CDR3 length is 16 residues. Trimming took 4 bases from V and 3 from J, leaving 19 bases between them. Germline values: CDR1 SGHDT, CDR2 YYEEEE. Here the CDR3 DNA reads TGTGCCAGCAGCCGGGTCGGTCACTGGACCGACACTGAAGCTTTCTTT. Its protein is CASSRVGHWTDTEAFF.

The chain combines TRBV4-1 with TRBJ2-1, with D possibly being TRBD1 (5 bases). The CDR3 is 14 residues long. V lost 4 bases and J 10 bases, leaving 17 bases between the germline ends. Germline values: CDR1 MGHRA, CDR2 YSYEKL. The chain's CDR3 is CASSLHYRTVEQFF. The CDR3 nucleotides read TGCGCCAGCAGCCTTCATTACAGGACGGTAGAGCAGTTCTTC.

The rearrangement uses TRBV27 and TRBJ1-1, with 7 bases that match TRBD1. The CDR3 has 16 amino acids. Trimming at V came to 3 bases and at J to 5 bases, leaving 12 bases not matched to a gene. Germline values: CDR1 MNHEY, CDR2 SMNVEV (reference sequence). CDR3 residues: CASSLGSGTAQTEAFF. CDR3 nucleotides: TGTGCCAGCAGTTTGGGGTCAGGGACAGCCCAGACTGAAGCTTTCTTT.

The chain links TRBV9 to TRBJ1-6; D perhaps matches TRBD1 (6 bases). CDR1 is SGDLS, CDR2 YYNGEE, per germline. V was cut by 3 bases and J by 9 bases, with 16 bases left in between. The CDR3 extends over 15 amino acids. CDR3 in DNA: TGTGCCAGCAGCGCTAGTGGGGGGGCGGCTTCACCCCTCCACTTT. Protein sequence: CASSASGGAASPLHF.

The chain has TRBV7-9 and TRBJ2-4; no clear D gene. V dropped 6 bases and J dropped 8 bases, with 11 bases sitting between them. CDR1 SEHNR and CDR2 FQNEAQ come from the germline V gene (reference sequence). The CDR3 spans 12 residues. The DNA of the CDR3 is TGTGCCAGCAGTCATCAGGTTGACATTCAGTACTTC. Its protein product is CASSHQVDIQYF.

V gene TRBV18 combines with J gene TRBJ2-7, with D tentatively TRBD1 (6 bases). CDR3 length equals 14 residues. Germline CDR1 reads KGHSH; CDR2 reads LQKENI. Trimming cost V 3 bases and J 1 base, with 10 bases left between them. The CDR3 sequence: CASSPDGQSYEQYF. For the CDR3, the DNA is TGTGCCAGCTCACCTGACGGACAGTCCTACGAGCAGTACTTC.

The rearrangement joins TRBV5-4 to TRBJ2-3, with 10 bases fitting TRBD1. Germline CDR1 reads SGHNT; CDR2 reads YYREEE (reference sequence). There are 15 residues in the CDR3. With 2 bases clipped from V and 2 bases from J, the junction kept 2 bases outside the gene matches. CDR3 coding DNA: TGTGCCAGCAGCTTCGGGACAGGGGTCACAGATACGCAGTATTTT. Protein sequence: CASSFGTGVTDTQYF.

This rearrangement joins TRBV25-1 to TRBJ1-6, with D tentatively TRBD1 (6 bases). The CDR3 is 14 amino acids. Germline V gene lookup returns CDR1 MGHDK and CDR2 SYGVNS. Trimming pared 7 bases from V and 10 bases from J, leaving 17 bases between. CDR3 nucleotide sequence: TGTGCCAGCACCCCAGGGGTGGGAAGATCACCCCTCCACTTT. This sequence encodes CASTPGVGRSPLHF.

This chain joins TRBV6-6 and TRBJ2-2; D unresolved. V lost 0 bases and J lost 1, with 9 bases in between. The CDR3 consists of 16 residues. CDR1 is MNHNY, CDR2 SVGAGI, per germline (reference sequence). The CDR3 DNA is TGTGCCAGCAGTTACTCGTACAGAAAGAACACCGGGGAGCTGTTTTTT. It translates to CASSYSYRKNTGELFF.

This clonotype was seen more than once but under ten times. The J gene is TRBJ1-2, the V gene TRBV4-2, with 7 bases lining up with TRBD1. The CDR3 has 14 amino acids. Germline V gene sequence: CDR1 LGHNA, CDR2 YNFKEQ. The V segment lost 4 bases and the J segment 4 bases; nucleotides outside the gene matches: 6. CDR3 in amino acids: CASSRPQGLYGYTF. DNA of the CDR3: TGTGCCAGCAGCCGACCACAGGGGCTCTATGGCTACACCTTC.

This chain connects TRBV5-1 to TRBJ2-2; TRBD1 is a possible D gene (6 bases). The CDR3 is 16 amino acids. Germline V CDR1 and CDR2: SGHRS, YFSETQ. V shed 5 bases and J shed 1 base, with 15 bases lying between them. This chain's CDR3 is CASSFYPGQNTGELFF. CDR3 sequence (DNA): TGCGCCAGCAGTTTTTACCCGGGACAGAACACCGGGGAGCTGTTTTTT.

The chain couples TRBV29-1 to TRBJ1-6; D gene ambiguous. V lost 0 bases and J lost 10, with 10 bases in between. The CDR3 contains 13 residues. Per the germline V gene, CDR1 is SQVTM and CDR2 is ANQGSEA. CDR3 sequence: CSVEDQEGSPLHF. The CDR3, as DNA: TGCAGCGTTGAAGACCAAGAAGGATCACCCCTCCACTTT.

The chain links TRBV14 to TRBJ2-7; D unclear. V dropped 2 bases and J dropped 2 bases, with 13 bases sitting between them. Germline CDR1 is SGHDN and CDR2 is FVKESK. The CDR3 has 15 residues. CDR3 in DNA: TGTGCCAGCAGCCAAAAGTTGGGCATCACCTACGAGCAGTACTTC. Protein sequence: CASSQKLGITYEQYF.

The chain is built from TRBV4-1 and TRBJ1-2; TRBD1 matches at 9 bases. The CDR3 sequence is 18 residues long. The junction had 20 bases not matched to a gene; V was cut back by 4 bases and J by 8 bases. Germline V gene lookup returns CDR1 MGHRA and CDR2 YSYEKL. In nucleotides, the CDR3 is TGCGCCAGCAGCCGGCCCGGGCACAGGGGGCTAGGGTCGGACGGCTACACCTTC. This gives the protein CASSRPGHRGLGSDGYTF.

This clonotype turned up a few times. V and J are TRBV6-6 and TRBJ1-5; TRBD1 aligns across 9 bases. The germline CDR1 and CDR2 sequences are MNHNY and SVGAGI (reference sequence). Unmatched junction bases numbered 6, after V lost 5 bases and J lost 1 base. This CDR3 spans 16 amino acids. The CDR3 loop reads CASSDWTGASNQPQHF. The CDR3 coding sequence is TGTGCCAGCAGTGACTGGACAGGGGCCAGCAATCAGCCCCAGCATTTT.

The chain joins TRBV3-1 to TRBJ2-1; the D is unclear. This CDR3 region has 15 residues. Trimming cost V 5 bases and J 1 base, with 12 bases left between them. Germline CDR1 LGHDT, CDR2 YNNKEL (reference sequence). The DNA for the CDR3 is TGTGCCAGCAGCTGGGAAGGATTATCCTACAATGAGCAGTTCTTC. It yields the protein CASSWEGLSYNEQFF.